Listed below are T cell receptor beta chains from one sample, sequenced in a study of regulatory T cells in long-lasting Graves disease. TCRdb reprocessed the multiplex PCR reads via MiXCR and lists one record per CDR3 protein. This sample has hundreds of thousands of distinct CDR3 sequences, with roughly 20% found just once. This specimen was peripheral blood mononuclear cells (PBMCs), taken when the disease was refractory, from a patient treated with antithyroid drugs. The receptors here all came from a female donor with Graves disease. CDR3s include the opening cysteine and the closing phenylalanine or tryptophan. Each record gives: V gene, J gene, D gene, clone size, CDR3 DNA, CDR3 protein. D genes are given only for firm matches. Clone sizes are given selectively: once, few, many, or a class where the clone is expanded.

v_call: TRBV11-2
j_call: TRBJ1-4
d_call: .
clone_size: many
cdr3_nt: TGTGCCAGCAGCTTAAATCGACATAGAAATGAAAAACTGTTTTTT
cdr3_aa: CASSLNRHRNEKLFF

v_call: TRBV7-8
j_call: TRBJ2-7
d_call: .
clone_size: few
cdr3_nt: TGTGCCAGCAGCTTAGTTCCTCCCCTCGCCCTACAGGGAAACTACGAGCAGTACTTC
cdr3_aa: CASSLVPPLALQGNYEQYF

v_call: TRBV6-2/TRBV6-3
j_call: TRBJ1-1
d_call: .
clone_size: few
cdr3_nt: TGTGCCAGCAGTTACCCCGGTCGGGTCCTTGGCACTGAAGCTTTCTTT
cdr3_aa: CASSYPGRVLGTEAFF

v_call: TRBV2
j_call: TRBJ2-7
d_call: .
clone_size: many
cdr3_nt: TGTGCCAGCAATCAATTCTGGGGCGAGCAGTACTTC
cdr3_aa: CASNQFWGEQYF

v_call: TRBV3-1
j_call: TRBJ1-2
d_call: .
clone_size: .
cdr3_nt: TGTGCCAGCAGCACACGATGGACGGATTCCAGCTATGGCTACACCTTC
cdr3_aa: CASSTRWTDSSYGYTF

v_call: TRBV29-1
j_call: TRBJ1-2
d_call: .
clone_size: .
cdr3_nt: TGCAGCGTGCAGGAGGACTATGGCTACACCTTC
cdr3_aa: CSVQEDYGYTF

v_call: TRBV28
j_call: TRBJ2-1
d_call: TRBD2
clone_size: .
cdr3_nt: TGTGCCAGCAGTGCCCCGAGCGGGAGGGCCTACAATGAGCAGTTCTTC
cdr3_aa: CASSAPSGRAYNEQFF

v_call: TRBV4-3
j_call: TRBJ1-5
d_call: .
clone_size: .
cdr3_nt: TGCGCCAGCAGCCAAGATAACAGAAATCAGCCCCAGCATTTT
cdr3_aa: CASSQDNRNQPQHF

v_call: TRBV29-1
j_call: TRBJ2-5
d_call: .
clone_size: many
cdr3_nt: TGCAGCGCACCCCAGGGAGAGACCCAGTACTTC
cdr3_aa: CSAPQGETQYF

v_call: TRBV27
j_call: TRBJ2-2
d_call: .
clone_size: .
cdr3_nt: TGTGCCAGCAGTTTTCCCGCCGGGGAGCTGTTTTTT
cdr3_aa: CASSFPAGELFF

v_call: TRBV27
j_call: TRBJ2-3
d_call: .
clone_size: .
cdr3_nt: TGTGCCAGCAGTAAGCTGGCGGGGGCTAGCACAGATACGCAGTATTTT
cdr3_aa: CASSKLAGASTDTQYF

v_call: TRBV29-1
j_call: TRBJ2-5
d_call: TRBD2
clone_size: many
cdr3_nt: TGCAGCGTTGAAGGGGCTAGCGGACATCAAGAGACCCAGTACTTC
cdr3_aa: CSVEGASGHQETQYF

v_call: TRBV28
j_call: TRBJ1-5
d_call: TRBD1
clone_size: few
cdr3_nt: TGTGCCAGCAGTATCGGACAGGCCCTTCGTGGCAATCAGCCCCAGCATTTT
cdr3_aa: CASSIGQALRGNQPQHF

v_call: TRBV7-2
j_call: TRBJ2-7
d_call: TRBD1
clone_size: many
cdr3_nt: TGTGCCAGCAACCGGGACAGGGGGACCTACGAGCAGTACTTC
cdr3_aa: CASNRDRGTYEQYF

v_call: TRBV6-1
j_call: TRBJ2-5
d_call: TRBD2
clone_size: many
cdr3_nt: TGTGCCAGCAGTGAAGAGGTAGCGGGAGGGGGGGAGACCCAGTACTTC
cdr3_aa: CASSEEVAGGGETQYF

v_call: TRBV2
j_call: TRBJ2-7
d_call: .
clone_size: many
cdr3_nt: TGTGCCAGCAGTGAAATAAGCCTAGAGCAGTACTTC
cdr3_aa: CASSEISLEQYF

v_call: TRBV7-8
j_call: TRBJ2-3
d_call: .
clone_size: .
cdr3_nt: TGTGCCAGCAGCTGGAGAGGGGTAGCGGATACAGATACGCAGTATTTT
cdr3_aa: CASSWRGVADTDTQYF

v_call: TRBV2
j_call: TRBJ1-5
d_call: .
clone_size: many
cdr3_nt: TGTGCCAGCAGTGACACTTACAATCAGCCCCAGCATTTT
cdr3_aa: CASSDTYNQPQHF

v_call: TRBV5-6
j_call: TRBJ1-6
d_call: TRBD1
clone_size: many
cdr3_nt: TGTGCCAGCAGCTTACCGGGACAGGGACGGACACCCCTCCACTTT
cdr3_aa: CASSLPGQGRTPLHF

v_call: TRBV7-2
j_call: TRBJ2-7
d_call: TRBD2
clone_size: .
cdr3_nt: TGTGCCAGCAGCTCACTTCCTAGCGGAAGACGCGAGCAGTACTTC
cdr3_aa: CASSSLPSGRREQYF

v_call: TRBV12-3/TRBV12-4
j_call: TRBJ2-7
d_call: TRBD1
clone_size: many
cdr3_nt: TGTGCCAGCAGTTTCACCGGACAGGGAATCTCCTACGAGCAGTACTTC
cdr3_aa: CASSFTGQGISYEQYF

v_call: TRBV5-1
j_call: TRBJ1-1
d_call: TRBD1
clone_size: .
cdr3_nt: TGCGCCAGCAGCTTGGATTCGGGGGTCAGGGGGACTGAAGCTTTCTTT
cdr3_aa: CASSLDSGVRGTEAFF

v_call: TRBV12-3/TRBV12-4
j_call: TRBJ2-5
d_call: TRBD2
clone_size: many
cdr3_nt: TGTGCCAGCAGTCCGGGGACTAGCGGAGAAGAGACCCAGTACTTC
cdr3_aa: CASSPGTSGEETQYF

v_call: TRBV7-2
j_call: TRBJ2-5
d_call: .
clone_size: few
cdr3_nt: TGTGCCAGCAGCTTATACAGACCGGCCCAGGGGACCCAGTACTTC
cdr3_aa: CASSLYRPAQGTQYF

v_call: TRBV29-1
j_call: TRBJ1-1
d_call: .
clone_size: many
cdr3_nt: TGCAGCGTTGTGGAGGCCTACACTGAAGCTTTCTTT
cdr3_aa: CSVVEAYTEAFF

v_call: TRBV6-1
j_call: TRBJ2-7
d_call: .
clone_size: .
cdr3_nt: TGTGCCAGCAGTGCCCTCGTTTCTTACGAGCAGTACTTC
cdr3_aa: CASSALVSYEQYF

v_call: TRBV27
j_call: TRBJ1-6
d_call: .
clone_size: many
cdr3_nt: TGTGCCAGCAGTTTATCGAGCCAGGGCGGTTCACCCCTCCACTTT
cdr3_aa: CASSLSSQGGSPLHF

v_call: TRBV24-1
j_call: TRBJ1-5
d_call: .
clone_size: .
cdr3_nt: TGTGCCACCATTGGGGTTCGTAGCAATCAGCCCCAGCATTTT
cdr3_aa: CATIGVRSNQPQHF

v_call: TRBV7-2
j_call: TRBJ1-5
d_call: .
clone_size: .
cdr3_nt: TGTGCCAGCAGCTTAGCTGGGGCCAACAATCAGCCCCAGCATTTT
cdr3_aa: CASSLAGANNQPQHF

v_call: TRBV5-1
j_call: TRBJ1-1
d_call: TRBD1
clone_size: few
cdr3_nt: TGCGCCAGCAGCTTCCGGACAGGGGGCAACCCCTTTATGAACACTGAAGCTTTCTTT
cdr3_aa: CASSFRTGGNPFMNTEAFF

v_call: TRBV27
j_call: TRBJ2-1
d_call: TRBD2
clone_size: few
cdr3_nt: TGTGCCAGCACCTCCTCCGCACTAGCGGGCCTCTCCTACAATGAGCAGTTCTTC
cdr3_aa: CASTSSALAGLSYNEQFF

v_call: TRBV28
j_call: TRBJ1-2
d_call: .
clone_size: many
cdr3_nt: TGTGCCAGCAGTCCTGGGCGACAGTATGGCTACACCTTC
cdr3_aa: CASSPGRQYGYTF

v_call: TRBV2
j_call: TRBJ1-5
d_call: .
clone_size: many
cdr3_nt: TGTGCCAGCAGAACCGGGGGAGCCTCGGGTCAGCCCCAGCATTTT
cdr3_aa: CASRTGGASGQPQHF

v_call: TRBV6-1
j_call: TRBJ1-4
d_call: .
clone_size: .
cdr3_nt: TGTGCCAGCAGTGAAGAAGAGGGGAATGAAAAACTGTTTTTT
cdr3_aa: CASSEEEGNEKLFF

v_call: TRBV6-4
j_call: TRBJ1-1
d_call: TRBD1
clone_size: many
cdr3_nt: TGTGCCAGCAGCCGCAGGGGGACGGACACTGAAGCTTTCTTT
cdr3_aa: CASSRRGTDTEAFF

v_call: TRBV20-1
j_call: TRBJ1-5
d_call: .
clone_size: few
cdr3_nt: TGCAGTGCTAGAGATCCGTATAATCAGCCCCAGCATTTT
cdr3_aa: CSARDPYNQPQHF

v_call: TRBV5-6
j_call: TRBJ2-7
d_call: .
clone_size: .
cdr3_nt: TGTGCCAGCAGCTTACAGGAGTCCTACGAGCAGTACTTC
cdr3_aa: CASSLQESYEQYF

v_call: TRBV9
j_call: TRBJ2-5
d_call: TRBD2
clone_size: .
cdr3_nt: TGTGCCAGCAGCGTAGGAAGGGGCCGTAGCGGGAGGAGGGAGACCCAGTACTTC
cdr3_aa: CASSVGRGRSGRRETQYF

v_call: TRBV6-2/TRBV6-3
j_call: TRBJ2-4
d_call: TRBD2
clone_size: few
cdr3_nt: TGCGCAGGTGGGGGGGTAGCCAAAAACATTCAGTACTTC
cdr3_aa: CAGGGVAKNIQYF

v_call: TRBV6-5
j_call: TRBJ1-2
d_call: .
clone_size: many
cdr3_nt: TGTGCCAGCAGTTCTGAACAAAGGGTGCTTGGCTATGGCTACACCTTC
cdr3_aa: CASSSEQRVLGYGYTF

v_call: TRBV27
j_call: TRBJ2-7
d_call: TRBD1
clone_size: .
cdr3_nt: TGTGCCAGCAGCTTCTACGGGACAGGGGTTGACGAGCAGTACTTC
cdr3_aa: CASSFYGTGVDEQYF

v_call: TRBV27
j_call: TRBJ1-6
d_call: .
clone_size: .
cdr3_nt: TGTGCCAGCGGGAATAGGTCACCCCTCCACTTT
cdr3_aa: CASGNRSPLHF

v_call: TRBV4-1
j_call: TRBJ2-5
d_call: .
clone_size: .
cdr3_nt: TGCGCCAGCAGCCAAGAACCAGCGGAGACCCAGTACTTC
cdr3_aa: CASSQEPAETQYF

v_call: TRBV5-6
j_call: TRBJ1-3
d_call: .
clone_size: .
cdr3_nt: TGTGCCAGCAGCTTCCAGGTTGGAAACACCATATATTTT
cdr3_aa: CASSFQVGNTIYF

v_call: TRBV9
j_call: TRBJ2-2
d_call: TRBD1
clone_size: .
cdr3_nt: TGTGCCAGCAGCACTCCCGGACAGGGTGTCAACACCGGGGAGCTGTTTTTT
cdr3_aa: CASSTPGQGVNTGELFF

v_call: TRBV7-3
j_call: TRBJ2-1
d_call: TRBD1
clone_size: .
cdr3_nt: TGTGCCAGCAGCGACGGAAAGACAGGGGGGTTGGATGAGCAGTTCTTC
cdr3_aa: CASSDGKTGGLDEQFF

v_call: TRBV12-3/TRBV12-4
j_call: TRBJ1-2
d_call: .
clone_size: many
cdr3_nt: TGTGCCAGCAGCCCGACAGTTAACTATGGCTACACCTTC
cdr3_aa: CASSPTVNYGYTF

v_call: TRBV29-1
j_call: TRBJ2-1
d_call: .
clone_size: once
cdr3_nt: TGCAGCGGGATTGACGGGTACAATGAGCAGTTCTTC
cdr3_aa: CSGIDGYNEQFF

v_call: TRBV7-8
j_call: TRBJ2-1
d_call: .
clone_size: many
cdr3_nt: TGTGCCAGCAGCGGGGAGGAAGGGGGTTATATGAATGAGCAGTTCTTC
cdr3_aa: CASSGEEGGYMNEQFF

v_call: TRBV30
j_call: TRBJ2-3
d_call: .
clone_size: once
cdr3_nt: TGTGCCTGGAGTGTAGGCGTAGGGGCAAATACGCAGTATTTT
cdr3_aa: CAWSVGVGANTQYF

v_call: TRBV3-1
j_call: TRBJ1-1
d_call: .
clone_size: many
cdr3_nt: TGTGCCAGCAGCCAAGAGGGGGGGAACACTGAAGCTTTCTTT
cdr3_aa: CASSQEGGNTEAFF

v_call: TRBV20-1
j_call: TRBJ2-5
d_call: TRBD2
clone_size: many
cdr3_nt: TGCAGTGCTCTCCCACTAGCGGGGTCACAAGAGACCCAGTACTTC
cdr3_aa: CSALPLAGSQETQYF

v_call: TRBV20-1
j_call: TRBJ1-6
d_call: TRBD1
clone_size: few
cdr3_nt: TGCAGTGCTAGAGACGAAGGACAGGGGGATTTTTCACCCCTCCACTTT
cdr3_aa: CSARDEGQGDFSPLHF

v_call: TRBV6-1
j_call: TRBJ1-1
d_call: TRBD1
clone_size: .
cdr3_nt: TGTGCCAGCAGACTGGACAGGCTTGAAGCTTTCTTT
cdr3_aa: CASRLDRLEAFF